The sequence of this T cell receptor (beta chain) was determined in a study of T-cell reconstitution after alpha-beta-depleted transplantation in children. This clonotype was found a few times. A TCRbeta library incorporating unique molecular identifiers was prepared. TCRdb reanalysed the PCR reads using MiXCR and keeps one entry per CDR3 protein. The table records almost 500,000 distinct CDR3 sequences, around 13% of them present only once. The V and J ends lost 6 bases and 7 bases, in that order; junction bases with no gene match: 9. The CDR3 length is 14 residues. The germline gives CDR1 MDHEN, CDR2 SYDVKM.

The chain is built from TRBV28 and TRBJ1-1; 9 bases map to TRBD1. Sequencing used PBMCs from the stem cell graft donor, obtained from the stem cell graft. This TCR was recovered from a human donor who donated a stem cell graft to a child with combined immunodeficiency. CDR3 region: CASRKQGARGEAFF. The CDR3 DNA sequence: TGTGCCAGCAGAAAACAGGGGGCGCGGGGTGAAGCTTTCTTT.